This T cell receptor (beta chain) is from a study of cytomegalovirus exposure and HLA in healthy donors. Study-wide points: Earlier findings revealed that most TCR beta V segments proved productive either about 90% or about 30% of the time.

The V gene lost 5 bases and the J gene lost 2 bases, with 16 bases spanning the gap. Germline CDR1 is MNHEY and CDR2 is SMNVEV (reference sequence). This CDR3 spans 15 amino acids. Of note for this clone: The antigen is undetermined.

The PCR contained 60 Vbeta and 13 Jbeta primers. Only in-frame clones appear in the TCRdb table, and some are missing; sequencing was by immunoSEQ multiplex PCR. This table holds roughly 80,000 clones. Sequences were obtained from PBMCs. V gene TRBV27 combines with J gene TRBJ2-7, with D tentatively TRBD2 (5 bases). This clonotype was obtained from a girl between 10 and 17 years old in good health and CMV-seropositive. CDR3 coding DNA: TGTGCCAGCAGTCCGGAGAGTGGACTCCCCTACGAGCAGTACTTC. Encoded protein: CASSPESGLPYEQYF.